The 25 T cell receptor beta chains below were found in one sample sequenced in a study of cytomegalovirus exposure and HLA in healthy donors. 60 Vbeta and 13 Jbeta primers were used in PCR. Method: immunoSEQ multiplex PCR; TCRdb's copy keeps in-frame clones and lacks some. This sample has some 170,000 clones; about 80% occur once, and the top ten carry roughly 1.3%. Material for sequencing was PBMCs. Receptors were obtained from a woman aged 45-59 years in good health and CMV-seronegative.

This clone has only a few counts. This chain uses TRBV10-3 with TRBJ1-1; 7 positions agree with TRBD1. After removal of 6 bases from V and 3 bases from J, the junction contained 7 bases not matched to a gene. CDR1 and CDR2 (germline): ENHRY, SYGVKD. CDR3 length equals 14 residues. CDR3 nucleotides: TGTGCCATCAGGAGACAGGGTGGGTACACTGAAGCTTTCTTT. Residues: CAIRRQGGYTEAFF.

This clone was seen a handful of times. The CDR3: CASSQETGMYGYTF. The CDR3 DNA sequence: TGTGCCAGCTCTCAGGAGACAGGGATGTATGGCTACACCTTC. The chain has TRBV18 and TRBJ1-2, with TRBD1 matching over 7 bases. The CDR3 consists of 14 residues. Germline assignment: CDR1 KGHSH and CDR2 LQKENI. V lost 6 bases, J lost 5 bases, and 9 bases stayed unmatched.

The CDR3 DNA sequence: TGTGCCAGCTCACGCGAAACAGGGATTTACGAGCAGTACTTC. Translation gives CASSRETGIYEQYF. V and J are TRBV18 and TRBJ2-7; TRBD1 is a possible D gene (6 bases). In germline, CDR1 is KGHSH, CDR2 LQKENI. The V end was cut by 4 bases, the J end by 4 bases, with 14 bases between. This CDR3 comprises 14 residues.

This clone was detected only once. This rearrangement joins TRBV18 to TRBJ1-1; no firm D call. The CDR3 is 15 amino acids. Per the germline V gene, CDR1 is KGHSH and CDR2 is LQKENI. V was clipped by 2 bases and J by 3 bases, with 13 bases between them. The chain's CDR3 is CASSPLGIADTEAFF. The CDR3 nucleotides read TGTGCCAGCTCACCATTAGGAATAGCTGACACTGAAGCTTTCTTT.

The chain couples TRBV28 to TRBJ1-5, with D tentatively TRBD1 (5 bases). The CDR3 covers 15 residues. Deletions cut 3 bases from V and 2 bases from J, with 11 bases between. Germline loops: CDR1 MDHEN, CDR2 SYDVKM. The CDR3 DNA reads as TGTGCCAGCAGTTTCAGGGTTTCTGGCAATCAGCCCCAGCATTTT. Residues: CASSFRVSGNQPQHF.

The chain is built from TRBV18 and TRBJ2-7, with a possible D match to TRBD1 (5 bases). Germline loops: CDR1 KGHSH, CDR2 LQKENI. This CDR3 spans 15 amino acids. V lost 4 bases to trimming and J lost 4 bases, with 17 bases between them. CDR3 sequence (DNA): TGTGCCAGCTCACAGACAGTGGGTAAAGGGTACGAGCAGTACTTC. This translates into CASSQTVGKGYEQYF.

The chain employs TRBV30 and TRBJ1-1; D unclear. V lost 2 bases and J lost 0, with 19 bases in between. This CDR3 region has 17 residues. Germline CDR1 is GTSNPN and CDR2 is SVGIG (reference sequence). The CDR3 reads CAWSRFDTRQLNTEAFF. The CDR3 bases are TGTGCCTGGAGTAGGTTCGACACTAGGCAACTGAACACTGAAGCTTTCTTT. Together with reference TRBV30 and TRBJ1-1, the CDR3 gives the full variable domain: SQTIHQWPATLVQPVGSPLSLECTVEGTSNPNLYWYRQAAGRGLQLLFYSVGIGQISSEVPQNLSASRPQDRQFILSSKKLLLSDSGFYLCAWSRFDTRQLNTEAFFGQGTRLTVV.

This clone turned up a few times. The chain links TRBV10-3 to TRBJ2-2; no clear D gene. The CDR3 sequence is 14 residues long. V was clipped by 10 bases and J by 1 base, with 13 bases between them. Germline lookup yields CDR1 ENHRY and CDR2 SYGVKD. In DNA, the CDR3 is TGTGCCACCCCAGGTCGACAGAACACCGGGGAGCTGTTTTTT. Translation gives CATPGRQNTGELFF.

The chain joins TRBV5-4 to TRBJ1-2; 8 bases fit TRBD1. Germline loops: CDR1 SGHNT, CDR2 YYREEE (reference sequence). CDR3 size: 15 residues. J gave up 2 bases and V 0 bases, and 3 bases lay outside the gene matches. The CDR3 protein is CASSLVPGGNYGYTF. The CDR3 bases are TGTGCCAGCAGCTTGGTACCAGGGGGCAACTATGGCTACACCTTC.

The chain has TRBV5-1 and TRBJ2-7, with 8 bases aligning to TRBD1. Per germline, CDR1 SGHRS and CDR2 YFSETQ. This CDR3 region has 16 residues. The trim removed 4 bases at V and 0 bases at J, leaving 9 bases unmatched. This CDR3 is CASSPIWTGSSYEQYF. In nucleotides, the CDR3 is TGCGCCAGCAGCCCAATTTGGACAGGGAGCTCCTACGAGCAGTACTTC.

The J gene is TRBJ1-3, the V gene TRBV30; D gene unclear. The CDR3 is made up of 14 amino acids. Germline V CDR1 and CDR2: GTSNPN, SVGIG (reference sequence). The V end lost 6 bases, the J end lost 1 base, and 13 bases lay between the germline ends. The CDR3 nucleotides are TGTGCCTGTATAATCGGGGAATCTGGAAACACCATATATTTT. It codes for CACIIGESGNTIYF.

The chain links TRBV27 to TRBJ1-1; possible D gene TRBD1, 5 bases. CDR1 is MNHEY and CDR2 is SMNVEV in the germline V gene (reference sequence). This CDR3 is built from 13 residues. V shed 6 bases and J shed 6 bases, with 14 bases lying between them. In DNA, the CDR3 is TGTGCCAGCAGACAACAGGAGCTACCTGAAGCTTTCTTT. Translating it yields CASRQQELPEAFF.

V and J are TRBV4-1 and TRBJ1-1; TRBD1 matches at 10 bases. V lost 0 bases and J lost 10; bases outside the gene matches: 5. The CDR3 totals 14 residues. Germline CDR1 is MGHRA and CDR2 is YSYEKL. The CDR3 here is CASSQEERDRGAFF. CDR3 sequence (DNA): TGCGCCAGCAGCCAAGAAGAAAGGGACAGGGGAGCTTTCTTT.

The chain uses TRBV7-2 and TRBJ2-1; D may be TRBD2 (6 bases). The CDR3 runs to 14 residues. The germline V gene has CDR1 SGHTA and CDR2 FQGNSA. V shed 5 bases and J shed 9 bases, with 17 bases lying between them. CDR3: CASSPAQKGGEQFF. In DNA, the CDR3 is TGTGCCAGCAGCCCAGCTCAGAAGGGAGGTGAGCAGTTCTTC.

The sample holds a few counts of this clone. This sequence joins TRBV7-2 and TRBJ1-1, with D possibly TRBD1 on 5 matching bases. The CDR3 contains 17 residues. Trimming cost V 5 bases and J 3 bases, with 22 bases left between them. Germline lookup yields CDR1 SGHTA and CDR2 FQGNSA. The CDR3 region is CASSIPHFGAVDTEAFF. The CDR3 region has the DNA TGTGCCAGCAGCATACCGCACTTTGGGGCGGTTGACACTGAAGCTTTCTTT.

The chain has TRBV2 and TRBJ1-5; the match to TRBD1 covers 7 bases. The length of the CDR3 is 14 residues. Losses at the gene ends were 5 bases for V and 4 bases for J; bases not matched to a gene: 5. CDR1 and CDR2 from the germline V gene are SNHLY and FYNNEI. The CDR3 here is CASSPSQGNQPQHF. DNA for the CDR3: TGTGCCAGCAGTCCTTCACAGGGGAATCAGCCCCAGCATTTT. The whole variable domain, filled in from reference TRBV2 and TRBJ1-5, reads EPEVTQTPSHQVTQMGQEVILRCVPISNHLYFYWYRQILGQKVEFLVSFYNNEISEKSEIFDDQFSVERPDGSNFTLKIRSTKLEDSAMYFCASSPSQGNQPQHFGDGTRLSIL.

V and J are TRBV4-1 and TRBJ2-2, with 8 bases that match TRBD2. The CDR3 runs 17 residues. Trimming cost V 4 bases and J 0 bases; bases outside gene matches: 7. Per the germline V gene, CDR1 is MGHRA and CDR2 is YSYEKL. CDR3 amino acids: CASSPLAVGPNTGELFF. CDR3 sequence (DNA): TGCGCCAGCAGCCCACTAGCGGTAGGACCGAACACCGGGGAGCTGTTTTTT.

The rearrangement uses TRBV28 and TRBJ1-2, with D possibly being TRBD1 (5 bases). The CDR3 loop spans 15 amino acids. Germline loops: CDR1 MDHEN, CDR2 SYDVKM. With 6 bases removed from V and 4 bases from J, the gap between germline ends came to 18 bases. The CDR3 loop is CASSLAGSTGYGYTF. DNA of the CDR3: TGTGCCAGCAGCCTGGCAGGGTCGACCGGCTATGGCTACACCTTC.

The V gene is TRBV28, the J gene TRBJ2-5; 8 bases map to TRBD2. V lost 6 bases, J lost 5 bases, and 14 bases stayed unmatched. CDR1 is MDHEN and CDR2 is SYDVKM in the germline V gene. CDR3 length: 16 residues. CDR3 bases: TGTGCCAGCAGATCTAATAGCGGGGCGTGGACGGAGACCCAGTACTTC. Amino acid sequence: CASRSNSGAWTETQYF.

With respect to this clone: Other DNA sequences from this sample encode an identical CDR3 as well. The CDR3 DNA follows: TGTGCCAGCAGCGGGACGCTAGCGGGAGTAGGAGAGACCCAGTACTTC. Its translation: CASSGTLAGVGETQYF. The chain recombines TRBV9 with TRBJ2-5, with TRBD2 identical over 10 bases. The germline CDR1 and CDR2 sequences are SGDLS and YYNGEE. The V gene end was trimmed by 3 bases and the J gene end by 4 bases; junction bases not matched to a gene: 9. CDR3 length: 16 amino acids.

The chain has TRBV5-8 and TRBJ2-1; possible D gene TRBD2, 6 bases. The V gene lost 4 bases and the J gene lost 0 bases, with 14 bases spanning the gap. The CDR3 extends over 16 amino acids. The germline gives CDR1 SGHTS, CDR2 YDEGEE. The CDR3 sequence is CASSLGDLSSYNEQFF. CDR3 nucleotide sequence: TGTGCCAGCAGCCTGGGGGACTTGAGCTCCTACAATGAGCAGTTCTTC.

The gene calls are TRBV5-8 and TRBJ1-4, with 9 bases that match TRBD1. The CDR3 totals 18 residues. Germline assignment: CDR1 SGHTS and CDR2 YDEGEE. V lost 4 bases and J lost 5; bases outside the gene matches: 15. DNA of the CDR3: TGTGCCAGCAGCCGAAGCTTGAACACCGGGACAGGGAATGAAAAACTGTTTTTT. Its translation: CASSRSLNTGTGNEKLFF.

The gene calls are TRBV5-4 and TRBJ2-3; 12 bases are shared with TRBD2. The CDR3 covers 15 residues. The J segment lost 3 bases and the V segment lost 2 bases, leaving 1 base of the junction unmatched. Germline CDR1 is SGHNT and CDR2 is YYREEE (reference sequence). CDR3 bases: TGTGCCAGCAGCTTAGGACTAGCGGGAACAGATACGCAGTATTTT. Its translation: CASSLGLAGTDTQYF.

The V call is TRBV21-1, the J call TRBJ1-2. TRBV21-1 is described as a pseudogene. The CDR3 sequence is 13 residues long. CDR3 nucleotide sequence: TGTGCCAGCAGCAATAAGGGAGGGTATGGCTACACCTTC. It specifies CASSNKGGYGYTF.

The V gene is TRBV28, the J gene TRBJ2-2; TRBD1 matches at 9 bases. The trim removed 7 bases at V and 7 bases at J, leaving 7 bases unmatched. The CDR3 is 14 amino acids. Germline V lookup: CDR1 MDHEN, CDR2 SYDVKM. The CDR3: CASTWDRENGELFF. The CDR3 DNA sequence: TGTGCCAGCACCTGGGACAGGGAGAACGGGGAGCTGTTTTTT.